Reported below is one T cell receptor beta chain. This clonotype was counted many times. Its antigen is still unknown. No base quality information exists; no much larger clone differs at one position. Amplification of TCR beta CDR3 regions was carried out from RNA transcripts. The TCR CDR3 was subjected to a first round of RT-PCR using the HTBI primer set and the Qiagen OneStep RT-PCR kit. A second multiplex PCR round built the libraries, followed by size selection and purification. Libraries were sequenced paired-end with 100 bp reads on an Illumina HiSeq2000. The original methods were these. SOAPnuke was used to process the raw data, removing reads that contained adapters or uncalled bases, had a mean Phred below 15, or lacked an exact match to the constant primer or identifier. COPE v1.2.5 was used to merge high-quality paired reads, and clonotypes were defined as unique nucleotide sequences. MiTCR v1.1 was used to align clonotypes to the IMGT TRBV, TRBD and TRBJ reference segments. Analysis was restricted to V-J combinations with a frequency above 0.0001, which covered roughly 99% of repertoires. A TCS score was defined as the ratio of F50 (clonal expansion) to E x V (chaos), with BLOSUM62-based TCRdist applied between CDR3 peptides within each V-J. Welch's t-statistics and random forest reduced several hundred V-J features to 10 to 15, which were used in a naive Bayes classifier (R e1071). The Morisita-Horn index was used to measure how similar the thyroid and blood repertoires were. TCRdb cleaned the public reads at Q25 with fastp, built clones with MiXCR and kept in-frame beta chains. Duplicate CDR3 protein sequences are folded into a single record with the most common DNA and genes. Here the V and J calls rest on TCRdb's processing, not on the authors' analysis. The sample table shows about 660,000 distinct CDR3 sequences, and 45% are seen once. Together, the top ten hold under 8.5% of the sample.

V loses 1 base, J loses 5 bases, and the germline ends lie 14 bases apart. From cysteine to phenylalanine, the CDR3 is 15 amino acids long. The entry retains the CDR3 DNA only, 45 bases that are in frame from base 1. Sequences SGHTA (CDR1) and FQGNSA (CDR2) are obtained from the germline V gene. The study excluded patients with uncontrolled infections, other autoimmune diseases, pregnancy or lactation. Diagnoses were based on clinical symptoms, serum thyroxine and TRAb, thyroid ultrasound and orbital computed tomography. Total RNA was extracted using Trizol reagent, and RNA quality was assessed on an Agilent 2100 Bioanalyzer. This specimen belongs to a study of T cells in Graves' hyperthyroidism and ophthalmopathy (dated by TCRdb to about 2019). For the wider study: A discovery cohort of about a hundred patients, approximately 45 with Graves' ophthalmopathy and 57 with stable Graves' hyperthyroidism, was used to find distinguishing TCR V-J signatures. Prospective prediction of ophthalmopathy was tested in an independent validation cohort of about 19 hyperthyroidism patients and 17 patients who later progressed to ophthalmopathy. For training and testing, the roughly 93 patients in the discovery cohort were randomly divided in a 7:3 ratio. Once sampling was done, hyperthyroidism patients were given methimazole at a starting dose of 30 mg daily, whereas ophthalmopathy patients were given high-dose intravenous methylprednisolone. In about 6 Graves' hyperthyroidism patients, the study also compared T-cell repertoires from thyroid tissue with T-cell repertoires from blood. According to the paper, TCR Vbeta CDR3 sequencing was carried out on approximately 140 peripheral blood samples, which came from more than 40 ophthalmopathy, about 75 hyperthyroidism and approximately 17 progressor patients. Overall study results and their limits: No statistical method was used to fix the sample size in advance, and group allocation was not hidden from the investigators. During validation, the model predicted progression to ophthalmopathy a median of approximately 6.5 months ahead of onset, with 70.59% sensitivity and less than 85% specificity. Most expanded thyroid clonotypes (frequency above 0.001) were also detected in blood, suggesting blood repertoires may reflect thyroid immune responses. A model built on a 13 V-J signature distinguished ophthalmopathy from stable hyperthyroidism, reaching about 88% sensitivity and 81.08% specificity in cross-validation and 80%/75% in testing.

The sequence came from an adult man with Graves' disease, either hyperthyroidism or ophthalmopathy (not recorded which). The chain uses TRBV7-2 and TRBJ2-5; no D segment can be confidently identified. Sequenced material: peripheral blood or thyroid tissue (not recorded which). CDR3 loop: CASSLEGVMMETQYF. In nucleotides, the sequence is TGTGCCAGCAGCTTAGAAGGAGTTATGATGGAGACCCAGTACTTC. The full variable domain, with segments outside the CDR3 supplied by the reference TRBV7-2 and TRBJ2-5 proteins, appears as GAGVSQSPSNKVTEKGKDVELRCDPISGHTALYWYRQSLGQGLEFLIYFQGNSAPDKSGLPSDRFSAERTGGSVSTLTIQRTQQEDSAVYLCASSLEGVMMETQYFGPGTRLLVL.